Sequencing of this T cell receptor (beta chain) was carried out in a study of blood T cell repertoires in COVID-19. Profiled with immunoSEQ multiplex PCR; TCRdb holds only in-frame clones, not every one. The sample lists some 320,000 clones, more than 75% occurring once. V was trimmed by 5 bases and J by 2 bases, leaving 9 bases between them. Germline CDR1 is SEHNR and CDR2 is FQNEAQ (reference sequence). This CDR3 region has 14 residues. The sample taken for sequencing was peripheral blood. The chain recombines TRBV7-9 with TRBJ2-2, with a tentative D call TRBD2 (6 bases). The source of this sequence is a woman in her forties or fifties who had recovered from COVID-19. CDR3 sequence: CASSQGLNTGELFF. The DNA of the CDR3 is TGTGCCAGCAGCCAGGGACTTAACACCGGGGAGCTGTTTTTT.